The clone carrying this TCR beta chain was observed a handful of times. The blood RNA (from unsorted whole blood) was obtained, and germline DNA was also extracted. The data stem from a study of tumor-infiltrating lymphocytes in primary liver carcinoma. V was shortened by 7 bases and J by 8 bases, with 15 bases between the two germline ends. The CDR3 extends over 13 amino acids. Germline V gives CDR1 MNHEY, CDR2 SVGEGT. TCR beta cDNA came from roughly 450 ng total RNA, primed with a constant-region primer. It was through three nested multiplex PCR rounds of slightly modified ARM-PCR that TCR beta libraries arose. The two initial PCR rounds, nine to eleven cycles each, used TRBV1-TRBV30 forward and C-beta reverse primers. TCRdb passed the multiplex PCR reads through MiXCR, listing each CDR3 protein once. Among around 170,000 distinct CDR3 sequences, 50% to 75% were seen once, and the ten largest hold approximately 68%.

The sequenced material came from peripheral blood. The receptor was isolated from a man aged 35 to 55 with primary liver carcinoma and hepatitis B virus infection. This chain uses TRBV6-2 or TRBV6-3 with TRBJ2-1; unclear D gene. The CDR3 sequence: CASTPLGSDEQFF. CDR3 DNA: TGTGCCAGCACTCCATTGGGGTCCGATGAGCAGTTCTTC.